This TCR beta chain was sequenced during a study of OX40 agonist ivuxolimab in advanced cancers. Clones were sequenced by immunoSEQ multiplex PCR, and TCRdb holds only the in-frame ones, with some missing. The sample lists approximately 60,000 clones; roughly 84% were seen once. The CDR3 spans 13 residues. In germline, CDR1 is KGHSH, CDR2 LQKENI. V was clipped by 2 bases and J by 0 bases, with 4 bases between them. The chain carries TRBV18 and TRBJ1-1; D is uncertain. This sample comprised CD4+ or CD8+ T cells sorted from blood, obtained in a trial of the OX40 agonist ivuxolimab. This TCR derives from an adult with an advanced solid tumor such as melanoma, head and neck, liver or kidney cancer. The DNA for the CDR3 is TGTGCCAGCTCACCAGGGTTGAACACTGAAGCTTTCTTT. Its protein product is CASSPGLNTEAFF.